This entry lists 9 T cell receptor beta chains sequenced from one sample in a study of cytomegalovirus exposure and HLA in healthy donors. Researchers ran the PCR with 60 Vbeta and 13 Jbeta primers. Profiled with immunoSEQ multiplex PCR; TCRdb holds only in-frame clones, not every one. The data hold 150,000 or so clones, with roughly 73% observed a single time. The source material was PBMCs. Source of these receptors: a young woman in good health and CMV-seronegative.

The genes are TRBV15 and TRBJ1-4; 7 bases align to TRBD1. Trimming took 8 bases from V and 0 from J; bases not matched to a gene: 15. Germline assignment: CDR1 LNHNV and CDR2 YYDKDF (reference sequence). CDR3 size: 18 residues. The DNA of the CDR3 is TGTGCCACCTCCCCCCGGGACAGCCCAACCCCAACTAATGAAAAACTGTTTTTT. Protein sequence: CATSPRDSPTPTNEKLFF.

The J gene is TRBJ2-1, the V gene TRBV19; the D gene is possibly TRBD2 (5 bases). In germline, CDR1 is LNHDA, CDR2 SQIVND (reference sequence). The V end was cut by 2 bases, the J end by 9 bases, with 8 bases between. CDR3 length: 12 amino acids. This chain's CDR3 is CASSIRDSEQFF. The CDR3 region has the DNA TGTGCCAGTAGTATACGGGATAGTGAGCAGTTCTTC.

A note on this clone: This CDR3 is also generated by other DNA sequences in the sample. V is TRBV2 and J is TRBJ1-5, with TRBD1 matching over 9 bases. Germline CDR1 SNHLY, CDR2 FYNNEI. CDR3 size: 17 residues. Trimming took 7 bases from V and 4 from J; bases not matched to a gene: 14. The CDR3 loop is CASTTSPGTGINQPQHF. CDR3 DNA sequence: TGTGCCAGCACCACCTCACCCGGGACAGGGATTAATCAGCCCCAGCATTTT.

About this clone itself: Other DNA sequences in this sample translate to the same CDR3. The chain joins TRBV4-1 to TRBJ2-5; 8 positions agree with TRBD2. CDR3 size: 14 residues. Germline V gene sequence: CDR1 MGHRA, CDR2 YSYEKL. The ends lost 4 bases at V and 2 bases at J; junction bases unmatched: 3. CDR3 sequence reads: CASSLTSVQETQYF. The CDR3, as DNA: TGCGCCAGCAGCCTGACTAGCGTACAAGAGACCCAGTACTTC.

This chain uses TRBV28 with TRBJ2-1, with 8 bases aligning to TRBD2. Per germline, CDR1 MDHEN and CDR2 SYDVKM. V was clipped by 4 bases and J by 0 bases; unmatched bases: 11. This CDR3 contains 18 residues. DNA of the CDR3: TGTGCCAGCAGTTCGGGGGGGTGGGGAACCAGCTCCTACAATGAGCAGTTCTTC. It translates to CASSSGGWGTSSYNEQFF.

V gene TRBV5-1 combines with J gene TRBJ1-1; D is uncertain. The CDR3 runs to 14 residues. Germline V gene lookup returns CDR1 SGHRS and CDR2 YFSETQ. V lost 2 bases and J 1 base, leaving 9 bases between the germline ends. CDR3 loop: CASSLRTRNTEAFF. CDR3 nucleotides: TGCGCCAGCAGCTTAAGAACTCGGAACACTGAAGCTTTCTTT.

The chain recombines TRBV7-9 with TRBJ1-1, with D perhaps TRBD1 (5 bases). The germline V gene has CDR1 SEHNR and CDR2 FQNEAQ (reference sequence). V was cut by 4 bases and J by 8 bases, with 14 bases left in between. The CDR3 covers 13 residues. The CDR3 DNA is TGTGCCAGCAGCTCCCCGGGACTACGGGAAGCTTTCTTT. It yields the protein CASSSPGLREAFF.

In this sample, this clone turned up a few times. The rearrangement links TRBV10-1 to TRBJ2-2; TRBD2 matches 8 bases. V trimming: 3 bases; J trimming: 6 bases; junction bases outside the gene matches: 6. This CDR3 comprises 15 residues. Germline V CDR1 and CDR2: WNHNN, SYGVQD (reference sequence). The CDR3 region is CASSEQREKAGELFF. CDR3 sequence (DNA): TGCGCCAGCAGTGAACAGCGGGAGAAGGCCGGGGAGCTGTTTTTT.

The rearrangement joins TRBV7-8 to TRBJ1-1; weak D call: TRBD1 (6 bases). This CDR3 contains 15 residues. Per the germline V gene, CDR1 is SGHVS and CDR2 is FQNEAQ. V dropped 2 bases and J dropped 1 base, with 11 bases sitting between them. The chain's CDR3 is CASSLQGWKNTEAFF. The CDR3 DNA is TGTGCCAGCAGCTTACAGGGGTGGAAGAACACTGAAGCTTTCTTT.